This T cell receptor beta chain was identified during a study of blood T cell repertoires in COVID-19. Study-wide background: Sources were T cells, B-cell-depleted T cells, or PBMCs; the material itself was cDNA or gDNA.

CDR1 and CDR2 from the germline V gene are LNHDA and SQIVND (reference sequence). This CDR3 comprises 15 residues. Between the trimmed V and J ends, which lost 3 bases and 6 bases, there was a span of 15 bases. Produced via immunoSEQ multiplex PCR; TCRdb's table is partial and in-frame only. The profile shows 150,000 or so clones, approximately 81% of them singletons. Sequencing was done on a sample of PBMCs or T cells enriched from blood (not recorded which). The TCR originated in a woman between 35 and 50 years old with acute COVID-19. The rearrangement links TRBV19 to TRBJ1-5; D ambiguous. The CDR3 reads CASSMGGVGVQPQHF. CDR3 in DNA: TGTGCCAGTAGTATGGGTGGTGTAGGAGTTCAGCCCCAGCATTTT. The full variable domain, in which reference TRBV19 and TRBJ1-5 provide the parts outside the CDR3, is DGGITQSPKYLFRKEGQNVTLSCEQNLNHDAMYWYRQDPGQGLRLIYYSQIVNDFQKGDIAEGYSVSREKKESFPLTVTSAQKNPTAFYLCASSMGGVGVQPQHFGDGTRLSIL.